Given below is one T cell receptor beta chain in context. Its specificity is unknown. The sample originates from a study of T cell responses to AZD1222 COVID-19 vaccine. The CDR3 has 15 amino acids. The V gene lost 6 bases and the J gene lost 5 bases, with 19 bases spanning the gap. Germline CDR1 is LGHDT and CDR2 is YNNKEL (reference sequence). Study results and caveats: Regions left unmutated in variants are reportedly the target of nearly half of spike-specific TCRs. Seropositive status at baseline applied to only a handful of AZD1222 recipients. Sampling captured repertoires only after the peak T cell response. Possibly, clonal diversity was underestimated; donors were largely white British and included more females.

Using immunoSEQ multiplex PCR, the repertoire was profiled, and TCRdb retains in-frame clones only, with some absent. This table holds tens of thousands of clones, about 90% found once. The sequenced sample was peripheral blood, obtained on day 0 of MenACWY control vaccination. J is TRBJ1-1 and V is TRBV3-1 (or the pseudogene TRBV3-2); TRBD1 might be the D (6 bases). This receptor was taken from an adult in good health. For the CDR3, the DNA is TGTGCCAGCAGGGAAATTGGAGGGGGTGAGACTGAAGCTTTCTTT. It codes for CASREIGGGETEAFF.